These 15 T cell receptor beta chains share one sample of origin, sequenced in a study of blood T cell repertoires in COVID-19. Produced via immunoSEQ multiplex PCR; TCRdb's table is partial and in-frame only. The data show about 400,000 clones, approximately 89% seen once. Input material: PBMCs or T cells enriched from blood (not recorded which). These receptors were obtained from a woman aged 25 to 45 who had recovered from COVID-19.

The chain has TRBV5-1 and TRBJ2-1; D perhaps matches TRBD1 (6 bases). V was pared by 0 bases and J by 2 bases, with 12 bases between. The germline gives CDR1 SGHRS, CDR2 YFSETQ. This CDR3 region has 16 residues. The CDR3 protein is CASSLAGTITYNEQFF. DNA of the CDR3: TGCGCCAGCAGCTTGGCTGGGACAATCACCTACAATGAGCAGTTCTTC.

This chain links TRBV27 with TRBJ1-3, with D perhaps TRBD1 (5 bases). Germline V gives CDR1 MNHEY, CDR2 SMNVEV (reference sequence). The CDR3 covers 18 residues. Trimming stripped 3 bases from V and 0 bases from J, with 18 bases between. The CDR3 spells CASSFNWAGIDSGNTIYF. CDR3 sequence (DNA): TGTGCCAGCAGTTTTAATTGGGCAGGGATAGACTCTGGAAACACCATATATTTT.

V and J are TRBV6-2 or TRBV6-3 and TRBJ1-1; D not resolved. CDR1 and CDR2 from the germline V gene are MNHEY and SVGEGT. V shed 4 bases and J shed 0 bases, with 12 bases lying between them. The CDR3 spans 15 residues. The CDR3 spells CASSFTSTVNTEAFF. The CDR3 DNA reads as TGTGCCAGCAGTTTCACGTCCACAGTGAACACTGAAGCTTTCTTT.

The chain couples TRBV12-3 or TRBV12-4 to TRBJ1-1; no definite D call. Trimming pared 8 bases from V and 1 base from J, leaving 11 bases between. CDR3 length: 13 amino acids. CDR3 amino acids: CASRVRENTEAFF. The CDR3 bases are TGTGCCAGCCGGGTTCGGGAGAACACTGAAGCTTTCTTT.

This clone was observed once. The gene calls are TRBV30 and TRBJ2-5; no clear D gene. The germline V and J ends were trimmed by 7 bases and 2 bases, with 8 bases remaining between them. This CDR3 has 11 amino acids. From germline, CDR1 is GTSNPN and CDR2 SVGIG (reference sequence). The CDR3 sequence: CAFETQETQYF. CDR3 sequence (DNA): TGTGCCTTCGAGACTCAAGAGACCCAGTACTTC.

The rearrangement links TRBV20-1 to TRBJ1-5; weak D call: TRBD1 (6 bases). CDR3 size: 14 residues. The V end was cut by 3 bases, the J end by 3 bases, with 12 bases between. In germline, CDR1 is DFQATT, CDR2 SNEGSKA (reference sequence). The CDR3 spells CSASGQGNNQPQHF. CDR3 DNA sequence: TGCAGTGCTAGTGGGCAGGGGAACAATCAGCCCCAGCATTTT.

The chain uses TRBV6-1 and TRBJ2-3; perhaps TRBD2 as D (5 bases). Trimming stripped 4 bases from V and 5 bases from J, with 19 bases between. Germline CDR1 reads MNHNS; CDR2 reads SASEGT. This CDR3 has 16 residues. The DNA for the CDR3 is TGTGCCAGCAGTGTTCTAGCCGCACTGTATCAAGATACGCAGTATTTT. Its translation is CASSVLAALYQDTQYF.

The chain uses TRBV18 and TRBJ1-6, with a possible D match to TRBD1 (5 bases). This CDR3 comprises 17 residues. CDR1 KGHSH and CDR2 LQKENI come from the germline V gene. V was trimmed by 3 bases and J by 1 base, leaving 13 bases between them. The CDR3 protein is CASSPFPGQSYNSPLHF. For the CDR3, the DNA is TGTGCCAGCTCACCTTTTCCAGGACAATCCTATAATTCACCCCTCCACTTT.

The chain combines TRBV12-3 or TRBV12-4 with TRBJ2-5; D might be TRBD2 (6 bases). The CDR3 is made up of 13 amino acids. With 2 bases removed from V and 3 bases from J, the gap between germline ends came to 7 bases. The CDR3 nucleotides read TGTGCCAGCAGTTTACCGGGGGAAGAGACCCAGTACTTC. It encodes CASSLPGEETQYF.

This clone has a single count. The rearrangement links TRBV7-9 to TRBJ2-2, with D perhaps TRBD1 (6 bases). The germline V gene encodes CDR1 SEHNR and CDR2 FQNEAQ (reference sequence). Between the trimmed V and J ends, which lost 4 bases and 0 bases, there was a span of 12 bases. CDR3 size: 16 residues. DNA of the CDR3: TGTGCCAGCAGCTCAGGACAGAGAGCGAACACCGGGGAGCTGTTTTTT. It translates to CASSSGQRANTGELFF.

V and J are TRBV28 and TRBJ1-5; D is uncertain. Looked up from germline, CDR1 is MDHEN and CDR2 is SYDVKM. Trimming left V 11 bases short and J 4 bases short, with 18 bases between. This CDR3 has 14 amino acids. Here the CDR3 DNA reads TGTGCCCTGGGCTGGTCGAGTGGGAATCAGCCCCAGCATTTT. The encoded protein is CALGWSSGNQPQHF.

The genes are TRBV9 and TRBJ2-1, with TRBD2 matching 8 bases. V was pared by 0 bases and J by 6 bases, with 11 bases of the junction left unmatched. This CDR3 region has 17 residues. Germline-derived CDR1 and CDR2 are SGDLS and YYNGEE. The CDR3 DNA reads TGTGCCAGCAGCGTAGCTTACTACCGGGAGGGCAGCAATGAGCAGTTCTTC. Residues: CASSVAYYREGSNEQFF.

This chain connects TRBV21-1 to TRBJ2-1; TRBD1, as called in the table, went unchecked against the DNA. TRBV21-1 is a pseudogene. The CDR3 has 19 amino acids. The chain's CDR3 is CASSNTGGPSSWANNEQFF. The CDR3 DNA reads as TGTGCCAGCAGCAATACAGGGGGCCCCTCCTCGTGGGCTAACAATGAGCAGTTCTTC.

In DNA, the CDR3 is TGCGCCAGCAGCCAAGTAATTGGACAGGGCCAAGAGACCCAGTACTTC. It encodes CASSQVIGQGQETQYF. The V gene is TRBV4-3, the J gene TRBJ2-5, with 8 positions matching TRBD1. Trimming took 1 base from V and 1 from J; bases not matched to a gene: 5. The CDR3 is made up of 16 amino acids. CDR1 and CDR2 (germline): LGHNA, YSLEER.

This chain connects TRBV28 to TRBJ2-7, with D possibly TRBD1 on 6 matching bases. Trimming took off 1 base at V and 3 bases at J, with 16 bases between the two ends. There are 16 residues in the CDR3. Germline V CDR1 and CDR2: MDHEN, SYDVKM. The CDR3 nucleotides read TGTGCCAGCAGTTTATATGGGGGAAGGGACAACTACGAGCAGTACTTC. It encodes CASSLYGGRDNYEQYF.